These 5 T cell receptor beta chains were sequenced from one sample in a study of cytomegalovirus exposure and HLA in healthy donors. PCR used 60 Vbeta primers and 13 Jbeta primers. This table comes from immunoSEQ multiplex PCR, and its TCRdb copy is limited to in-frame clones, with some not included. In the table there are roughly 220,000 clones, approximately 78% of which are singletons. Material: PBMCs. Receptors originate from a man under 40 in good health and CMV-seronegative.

The CDR3, as DNA: TGTGCCACCAGCGAGGACCAGGCGGGTACGCAGTATTTT. Its protein is CATSEDQAGTQYF. This sequence joins TRBV15 and TRBJ2-3, with D tentatively TRBD2 (5 bases). CDR3 size: 13 residues. Per the germline V gene, CDR1 is LNHNV and CDR2 is YYDKDF (reference sequence). Trimming left V 5 bases short and J 8 bases short, with 14 bases between. The full variable domain, its missing parts supplied by reference TRBV15 and TRBJ2-3, is DAMVIQNPRYQVTQFGKPVTLSCSQTLNHNVMYWYQQKSSQAPKLLFHYYDKDFNNEADTPDNFQSRRPNTSFCFLDIRSPGLGDTAMYLCATSEDQAGTQYFGPGTRLTVL.

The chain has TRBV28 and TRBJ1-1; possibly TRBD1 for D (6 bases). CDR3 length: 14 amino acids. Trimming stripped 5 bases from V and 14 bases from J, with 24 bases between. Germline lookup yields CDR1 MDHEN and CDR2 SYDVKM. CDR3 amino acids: CASSPTGHRTFSFF. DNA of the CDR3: TGTGCCAGCAGTCCAACGGGACACCGGACTTTCAGCTTCTTT.

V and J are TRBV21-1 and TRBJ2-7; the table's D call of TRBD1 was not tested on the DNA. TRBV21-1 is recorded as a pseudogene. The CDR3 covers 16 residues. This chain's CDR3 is CASSRAGTVLSYEQYF. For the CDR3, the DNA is TGTGCCAGCAGCAGAGCCGGGACAGTGCTTTCCTACGAGCAGTACTTC.

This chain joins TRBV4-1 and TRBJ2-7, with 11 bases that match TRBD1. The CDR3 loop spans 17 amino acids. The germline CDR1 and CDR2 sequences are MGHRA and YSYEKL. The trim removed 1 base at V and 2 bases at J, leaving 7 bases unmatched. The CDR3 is CASSQAKGQGAPYEQYF. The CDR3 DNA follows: TGCGCCAGCAGCCAAGCCAAAGGACAGGGGGCTCCCTACGAGCAGTACTTC.

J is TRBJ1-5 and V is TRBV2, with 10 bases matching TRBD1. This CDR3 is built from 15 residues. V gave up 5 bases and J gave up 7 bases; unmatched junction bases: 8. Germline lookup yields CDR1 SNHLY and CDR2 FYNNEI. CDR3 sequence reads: CASSSGTGVPQPQHF. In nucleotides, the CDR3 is TGTGCCAGCAGTTCCGGGACAGGGGTCCCCCAGCCCCAGCATTTT.